Below are 14 T cell receptor beta chains sequenced from a single sample in a study of shared clonotypes between healthy human individuals. Clones were sequenced by immunoSEQ multiplex PCR, and TCRdb holds only the in-frame ones, with some missing. The sample consists of some 500,000 clones, approximately 71% of them appearing once. Source material: PBMCs. These receptors all come from a woman between 35 and 50 years old in good health. Some clones in this sample may be carry-over from other donors' samples.

The chain is built from TRBV4-2 and TRBJ2-1; D not resolved. Per germline, CDR1 LGHNA and CDR2 YNFKEQ. Trimming stripped 0 bases from V and 0 bases from J, with 3 bases between. The CDR3 is 14 residues long. The CDR3: CASSQDTSYNEQFF. The CDR3 region has the DNA TGTGCCAGCAGCCAAGATACCTCCTACAATGAGCAGTTCTTC.

To note about this clone: A far larger clone is off by one base, so a read error is likely. The V call is TRBV29-1, the J call TRBJ2-7; TRBD1 matches 7 bases. The CDR3 runs 14 residues. J was trimmed by 0 bases and V by 7 bases; bases with no gene match: 9. The germline V gene encodes CDR1 SQVTM and CDR2 ANQGSEA. Here the CDR3 reads CSATTGCFSYEQYF. The CDR3, as DNA: TGCAGCGCTACGACAGGGTGTTTCTCCTACGAGCAGTACTTC.

CDR3 sequence: CASSSNGNTIYF. The CDR3 DNA reads TGCGCCAGCAGCTCCAATGGAAACACCATATATTTT. The rearrangement links TRBV4-1 to TRBJ1-3; D is unclear. Germline CDR1 is MGHRA and CDR2 is YSYEKL. V lost 5 bases to trimming and J lost 3 bases, with 5 bases between them. The CDR3 contains 12 residues.

The rearrangement joins TRBV11-2 to TRBJ1-2, with D possibly TRBD1 on 6 matching bases. The CDR3 covers 14 residues. Trimming pared 3 bases from V and 6 bases from J, leaving 14 bases between. The V gene's germline CDR1 is SGHAT and CDR2 FQNNGV. The CDR3 nucleotides read TGTGCCAGCAGCTTGGGGGCCCCTGGGCATGGCTACACCTTC. Residues: CASSLGAPGHGYTF. The entire variable domain, with the rest obtained from reference TRBV11-2 and TRBJ1-2, is as follows: EAGVAQSPRYKIIEKRQSVAFWCNPISGHATLYWYQQILGQGPKLLIQFQNNGVVDDSQLPKDRFSAERLKGVDSTLKIQPAKLEDSAVYLCASSLGAPGHGYTFGSGTRLTVV.

Notes on this clone: This could be a read error, since a much larger clone is one nucleotide away. The V call is TRBV6-5, the J call TRBJ1-2; 10 positions agree with TRBD1. Germline loops: CDR1 MNHEY, CDR2 SVGAGI. CDR3 size: 16 residues. The V gene end was trimmed by 4 bases and the J gene end by 8 bases; junction bases not matched to a gene: 13. CDR3 protein: CASSSVPGTGAGGYTF. For the CDR3, the DNA is TGTGCCAGCAGTTCCGTCCCCGGGACAGGGGCGGGAGGCTACACCTTC.

This chain links TRBV7-2 with TRBJ1-4; the D gene is possibly TRBD1 (6 bases). CDR3 length: 13 amino acids. CDR1 is SGHTA, CDR2 FQGNSA, per germline. Trimming took 5 bases from V and 7 from J, leaving 11 bases between them. CDR3 nucleotides: TGTGCCAGCAGCCGGGGGCCCCCTGAAAAACTGTTTTTT. This gives the protein CASSRGPPEKLFF. The full variable domain, with the rest looked up from reference TRBV7-2 and TRBJ1-4, is GAGVSQSPSNKVTEKGKDVELRCDPISGHTALYWYRQSLGQGLEFLIYFQGNSAPDKSGLPSDRFSAERTGGSVSTLTIQRTQQEDSAVYLCASSRGPPEKLFFGSGTQLSVL.

This chain uses TRBV29-1 with TRBJ1-1; TRBD1 matches 7 bases. The CDR3 runs 14 residues. With 7 bases clipped from V and 0 bases from J, the junction kept 8 bases outside the gene matches. Germline CDR1 reads SQVTM; CDR2 reads ANQGSEA. CDR3 loop: CSARTGDLNTEAFF. DNA of the CDR3: TGCAGCGCCAGGACAGGCGATTTGAACACTGAAGCTTTCTTT.

The chain has TRBV7-2 and TRBJ2-5; 7 nucleotides agree with TRBD1. The CDR3 length is 13 residues. Germline V gene data show CDR1 as SGHTA and CDR2 as FQGNSA. Germline trimming cut 4 bases from V and 11 bases from J; bases unmatched to any gene: 10. The CDR3 DNA is TGTGCCAGCAGCTCACCTGGGACAGTTGGGCAGTACTTC. Translation: CASSSPGTVGQYF.

V gene TRBV19 combines with J gene TRBJ2-7, with 14 bases aligning to TRBD2. Germline loops: CDR1 LNHDA, CDR2 SQIVND (reference sequence). V shed 5 bases, J shed 2 bases, and the junction held 2 bases outside the gene matches. This CDR3 region has 15 residues. Here the CDR3 reads CASSGGLAGAYEQYF. The CDR3 coding sequence is TGTGCCAGTAGTGGGGGACTAGCGGGAGCCTACGAGCAGTACTTC.

The V and J genes are TRBV19 and TRBJ1-5; D perhaps matches TRBD1 (5 bases). The CDR3 extends over 15 amino acids. The germline V gene encodes CDR1 LNHDA and CDR2 SQIVND (reference sequence). Trimming left V 10 bases short and J 1 base short, with 17 bases between. As DNA, the CDR3 is TGTGCCAACCACTGGGACTTGTGGAGCAATCAGCCCCAGCATTTT. Its protein product is CANHWDLWSNQPQHF. Together with reference TRBV19 and TRBJ1-5, the CDR3 gives the full variable domain: DGGITQSPKYLFRKEGQNVTLSCEQNLNHDAMYWYRQDPGQGLRLIYYSQIVNDFQKGDIAEGYSVSREKKESFPLTVTSAQKNPTAFYLCANHWDLWSNQPQHFGDGTRLSIL.

The chain combines TRBV29-1 with TRBJ2-5; 9 bases match TRBD2. J lost 4 bases, V lost 7 bases, and 4 bases had no gene match. Germline V gives CDR1 SQVTM, CDR2 ANQGSEA. CDR3 length: 12 residues. The CDR3 loop reads CSGGTSRETQYF. The CDR3 region has the DNA TGCAGCGGGGGGACTAGCAGAGAGACCCAGTACTTC.

The chain carries TRBV28 and TRBJ2-3; D gene unclear. From germline, CDR1 is MDHEN and CDR2 SYDVKM. Trimming pared 3 bases from V and 0 bases from J, leaving 10 bases between. This CDR3 spans 15 amino acids. The CDR3 spells CASSLVRPSTDTQYF. For the CDR3, the DNA is TGTGCCAGCAGTTTGGTCAGGCCGAGCACAGATACGCAGTATTTT.

This chain connects TRBV6-5 to TRBJ2-7; D is unclear. Per germline, CDR1 MNHEY and CDR2 SVGAGI. V lost 2 bases and J 5 bases, leaving 4 bases between the germline ends. The CDR3 is 11 residues long. As DNA, the CDR3 is TGTGCCAGCAGTTACCTGGACGAGCAGTACTTC. As protein: CASSYLDEQYF.

This clone was observed a handful of times. The same CDR3 can be traced to other DNA sequences in this sample. The rearrangement links TRBV4-2 to TRBJ2-7; D is tentatively TRBD1 or TRBD2 (5 bases each). The CDR3 loop spans 17 amino acids. Germline V gene lookup returns CDR1 LGHNA and CDR2 YNFKEQ. CDR3 nucleotide sequence: TGTGCCGGCAGCCAAGAGGGGCCGACAGAGCCCACCTACGAGCAGTACGTC. The encoded protein is CAGSQEGPTEPTYEQYV.